Given below is one T cell receptor (beta chain) in context. Its antigen is not identified. RNA in amounts of about 0.5 to 1 ug was reverse transcribed with random hexamers. The method of amplification for TCR beta CDR3 was immunoSEQ multiplex PCR, covering 54 Vbeta and 13 Jbeta. TCRdb analysed the immunoSEQ multiplex PCR reads with MiXCR anew, one entry per CDR3 protein. The sample has 85,000 to 90,000 distinct CDR3 sequences; roughly 91% are singletons. The sample belongs to a study of CD8 T cells in Susac syndrome. Study conclusions and caveats: Individuals included in the TCR sequencing and HLA analysis were acknowledged by the study to be relatively few in number.

The CDR3 covers 14 residues. Between the trimmed V and J ends, which lost 0 bases and 7 bases, there was a span of 15 bases. CDR1 and CDR2 from the germline V gene are GTSNPN and SVGIG (reference sequence). TEMRA cells were FACS-enriched, while CD8+ and CD4+ T cells were negatively isolated. Material: CD8+ T cells from PBMCs. V and J are TRBV30 and TRBJ1-2; a possible D gene is TRBD1 (5 bases). The TCR was taken from a human donor in good health. The DNA for the CDR3 is TGTGCCTGGAGTGTACCCGGGACGTTTCTTGGCTACACCTTC. It encodes CAWSVPGTFLGYTF.